This note documents a single T cell receptor beta chain sequence. What it recognizes is unknown. This record belongs to a study of CD8 T cells in Susac syndrome. Study overall: Treatment at blood withdrawal was none, corticosteroids, or intravenous immunoglobulin alone in Susac syndrome patients.

The RNA, about 0.45 to 1 ug, was put through reverse transcription using random hexamers. TCRdb analysed the immunoSEQ multiplex PCR reads with MiXCR anew, one entry per CDR3 protein. Here the sample spans 65,000 to 85,000 distinct CDR3 sequences, approximately 94% being singletons. Sequencing targeted TCR beta in blood CD8+ and CD4+ T cells. Whole-study findings and limits: In TEMRA cells and active patients, CD8+ clonal expansion in Susac reached its peak.

The CDR3 loop spans 15 amino acids. Trimming pared 0 bases from V and 1 base from J, leaving 10 bases between. Germline CDR1 reads SGHRS; CDR2 reads YFSETQ. The genes are TRBV5-1 and TRBJ1-1; a possible D gene is TRBD1 (5 bases). The TCR comes from a human donor with Susac syndrome. The sample was CD8+ T cells from PBMCs. CDR3 region: CASSLAGDANTEAFF. In DNA, the CDR3 is TGCGCCAGCAGCTTGGCGGGGGATGCGAACACTGAAGCTTTCTTT.